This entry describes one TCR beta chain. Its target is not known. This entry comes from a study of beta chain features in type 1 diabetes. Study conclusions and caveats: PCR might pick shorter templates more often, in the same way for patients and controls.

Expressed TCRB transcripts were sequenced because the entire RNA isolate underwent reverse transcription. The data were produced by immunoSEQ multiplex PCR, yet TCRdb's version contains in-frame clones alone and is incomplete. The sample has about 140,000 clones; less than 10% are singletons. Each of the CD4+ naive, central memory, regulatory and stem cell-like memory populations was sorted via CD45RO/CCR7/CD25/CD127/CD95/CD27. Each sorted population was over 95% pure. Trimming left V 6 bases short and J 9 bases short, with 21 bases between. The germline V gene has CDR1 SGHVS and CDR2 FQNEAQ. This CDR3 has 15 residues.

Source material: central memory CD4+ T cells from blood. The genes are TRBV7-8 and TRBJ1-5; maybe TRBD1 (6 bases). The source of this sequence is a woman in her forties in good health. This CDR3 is CASSSLGGGPRPQHF. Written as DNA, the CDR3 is TGTGCCAGCAGTTCCCTAGGGGGGGGCCCCCGGCCCCAGCATTTT.